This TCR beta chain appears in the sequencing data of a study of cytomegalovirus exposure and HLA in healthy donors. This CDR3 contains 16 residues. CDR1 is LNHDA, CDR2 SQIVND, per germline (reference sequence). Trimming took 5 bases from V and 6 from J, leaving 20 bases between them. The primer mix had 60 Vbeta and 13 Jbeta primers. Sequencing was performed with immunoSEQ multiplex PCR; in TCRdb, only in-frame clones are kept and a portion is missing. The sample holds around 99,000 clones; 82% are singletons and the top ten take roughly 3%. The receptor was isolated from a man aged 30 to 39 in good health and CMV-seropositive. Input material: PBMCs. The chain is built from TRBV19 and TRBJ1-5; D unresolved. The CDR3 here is CASSYFSRGPVQPQHF. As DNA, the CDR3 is TGTGCCAGTAGTTATTTTAGTCGGGGTCCGGTTCAGCCCCAGCATTTT.